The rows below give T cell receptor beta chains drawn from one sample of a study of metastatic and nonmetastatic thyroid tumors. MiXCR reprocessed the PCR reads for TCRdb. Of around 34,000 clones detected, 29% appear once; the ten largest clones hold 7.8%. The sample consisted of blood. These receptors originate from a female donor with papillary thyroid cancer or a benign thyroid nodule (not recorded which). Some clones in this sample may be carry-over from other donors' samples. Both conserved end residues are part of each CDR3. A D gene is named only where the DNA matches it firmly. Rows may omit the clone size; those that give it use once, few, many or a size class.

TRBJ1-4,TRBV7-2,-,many,CASSQGFRTNEKLFF,TGTGCCAGCAGCCAGGGATTTAGAACTAATGAAAAACTGTTTTTT
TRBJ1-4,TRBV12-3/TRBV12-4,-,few,CASSKTATGPEKLFF,TGTGCCAGCAGCAAGACAGCCACAGGACCTGAAAAACTGTTTTTT
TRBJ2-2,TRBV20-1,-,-,CSTPSGDPPGELFF,TGCAGTACTCCCTCCGGGGACCCACCCGGGGAGCTGTTTTTT
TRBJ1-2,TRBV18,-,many,CASSPGGSNYGYTF,TGTGCCAGCTCACCGGGGGGGTCCAACTATGGCTACACCTTC
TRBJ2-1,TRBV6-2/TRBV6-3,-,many,CASSYRVGEDNEQFF,TGTGCCAGCAGTTACCGGGTCGGGGAAGACAATGAGCAGTTCTTC
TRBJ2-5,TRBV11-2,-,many,CASSPGGSHVVGTQYF,TGTGCCAGCAGCCCAGGAGGGTCGCACGTTGTGGGGACCCAGTACTTC
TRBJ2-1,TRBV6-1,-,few,CASSQRFSGYNEQFF,TGTGCCAGCAGCCAACGGTTCAGCGGGTACAATGAGCAGTTCTTC
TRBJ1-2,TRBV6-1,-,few,CASTPAGRWVYGYTF,TGTGCCAGCACCCCCGCAGGGCGCTGGGTCTATGGCTACACCTTC
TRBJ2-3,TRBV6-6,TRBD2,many,CASSYKAGPTDTQYF,TGTGCCAGCAGTTACAAAGCGGGGCCTACAGATACGCAGTATTTT
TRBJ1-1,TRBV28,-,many,CASSSGSNTEAFF,TGTGCCAGCAGTTCGGGTTCGAACACTGAAGCTTTCTTT
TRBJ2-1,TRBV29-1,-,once,CSVIGSSSSYNEQFF,TGCAGCGTCATCGGGAGTTCTAGCTCCTACAATGAGCAGTTCTTC
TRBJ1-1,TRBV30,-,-,CALNLMNTEAFF,TGTGCCTTAAATCTCATGAACACTGAAGCTTTCTTT
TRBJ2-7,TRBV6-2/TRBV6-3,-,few,CASILSFAEQYF,TGTGCCAGCATCCTGTCGTTTGCCGAGCAGTACTTC
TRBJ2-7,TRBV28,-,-,CASSLSRSWEQYF,TGTGCCAGCAGTTTATCACGGTCTTGGGAGCAGTACTTC
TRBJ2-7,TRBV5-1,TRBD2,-,CASSTGLEAFYEQYF,TGCGCCAGCAGCACGGGACTAGAAGCTTTCTACGAGCAGTACTTC
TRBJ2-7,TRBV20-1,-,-,CSSSSGAEISEQYF,TGCAGTTCTAGCTCCGGGGCCGAGATATCCGAGCAGTACTTC
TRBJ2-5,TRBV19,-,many,CASSIGGRETQYF,TGTGCCAGTAGTATAGGGGGGAGGGAGACCCAGTACTTC
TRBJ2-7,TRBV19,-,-,CASSNYRGTLRYYEQYF,TGTGCCAGTAGTAATTACCGGGGCACCTTACGCTACTACGAGCAGTACTTC
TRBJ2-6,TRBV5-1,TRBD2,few,CASSLEPSGGRANVLTF,TGCGCCAGCAGCTTGGAGCCTAGCGGCGGCAGGGCCAACGTCCTGACTTTC
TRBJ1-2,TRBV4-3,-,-,CASSSSALYGHTF,TGCGCCAGCAGTTCGTCCGCCCTATATGGCCACACCTTC
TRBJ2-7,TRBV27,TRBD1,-,CASSLSPPGGVTYEQYF,TGTGCCAGCAGTTTAAGTCCGCCAGGGGGCGTCACCTACGAGCAGTACTTC
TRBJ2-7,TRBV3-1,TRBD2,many,CASSQELAGSHEQYF,TGTGCCAGCAGCCAAGAGTTAGCGGGAAGTCACGAGCAGTACTTC
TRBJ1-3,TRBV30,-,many,CAWSFVSGNTIYF,TGTGCCTGGAGTTTTGTCTCTGGAAACACCATATATTTT
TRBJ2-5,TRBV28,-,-,CASSCGTPGETQYF,TGTGCCAGCAGTTGTGGAACCCCGGGGGAGACCCAGTACTTC
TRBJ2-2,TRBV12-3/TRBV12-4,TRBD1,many,CASTPGTGREKAGELFF,TGTGCCAGCACCCCGGGGACAGGGCGGGAGAAGGCCGGGGAGCTGTTTTTT
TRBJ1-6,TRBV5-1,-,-,CASSPNSDSPLHF,TGCGCCAGCAGCCCAAACAGCGATTCACCCCTCCACTTT
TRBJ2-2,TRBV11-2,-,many,CASSLDSYQTINTGELFF,TGTGCCAGCAGCTTAGATAGCTATCAAACGATAAACACCGGGGAGCTGTTTTTT
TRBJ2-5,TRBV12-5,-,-,CASGTYRWRTQYF,TGTGCTAGTGGCACGTACAGATGGAGGACCCAGTACTTC
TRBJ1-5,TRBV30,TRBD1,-,CAWSAETGRSNQPQHF,TGTGCCTGGAGTGCAGAGACAGGGAGAAGCAATCAGCCCCAGCATTTT
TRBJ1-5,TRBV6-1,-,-,CASSEWGVGNHSQHF,TGTGCCAGCAGTGAATGGGGTGTGGGCAATCATTCCCAGCATTTT
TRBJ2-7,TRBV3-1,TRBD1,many,CASSQARTGGKYEQYF,TGTGCCAGCAGCCAAGCCCGGACAGGGGGAAAATACGAGCAGTACTTC
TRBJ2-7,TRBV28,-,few,CASRLTRGDQYF,TGTGCCAGCAGATTGACAAGGGGGGATCAATACTTC
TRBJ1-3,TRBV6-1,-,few,CASSQSSGNTIYF,TGTGCCAGCAGCCAGTCCTCTGGAAACACCATATATTTT
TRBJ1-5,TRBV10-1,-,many,CASSPGQKVRVWPQHF,TGCGCCAGCAGTCCTGGGCAGAAGGTGAGAGTGTGGCCCCAGCATTTT
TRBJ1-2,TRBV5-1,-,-,CASSFDGLYGYTF,TGCGCCAGCAGCTTCGACGGGCTCTATGGCTACACCTTC
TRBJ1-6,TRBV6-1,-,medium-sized,CASGREVGLDSPLHF,TGTGCCAGCGGAAGGGAGGTCGGTTTAGATTCACCCCTCCACTTT
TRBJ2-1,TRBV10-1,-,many,CASSGDTARGVYNEQFF,TGCGCCAGCAGTGGGGACACTGCAAGGGGAGTATACAATGAGCAGTTCTTC